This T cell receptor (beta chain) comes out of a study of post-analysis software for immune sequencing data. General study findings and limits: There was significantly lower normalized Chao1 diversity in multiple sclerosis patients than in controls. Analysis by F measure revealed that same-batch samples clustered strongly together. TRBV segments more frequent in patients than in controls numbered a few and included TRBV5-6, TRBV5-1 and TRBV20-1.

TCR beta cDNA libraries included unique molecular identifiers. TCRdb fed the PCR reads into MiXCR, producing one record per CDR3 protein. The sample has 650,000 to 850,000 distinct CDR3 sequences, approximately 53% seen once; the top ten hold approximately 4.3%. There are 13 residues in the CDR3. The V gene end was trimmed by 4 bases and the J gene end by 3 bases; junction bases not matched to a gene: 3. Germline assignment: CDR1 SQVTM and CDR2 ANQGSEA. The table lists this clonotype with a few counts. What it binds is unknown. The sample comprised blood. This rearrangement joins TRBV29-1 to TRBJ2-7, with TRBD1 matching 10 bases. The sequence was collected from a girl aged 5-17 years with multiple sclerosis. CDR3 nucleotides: TGCAGCGTTGTCGGGGACAGGGGCTACGAGCAGTACTTC. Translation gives CSVVGDRGYEQYF.